This T cell receptor (beta chain) was documented in a study of cytomegalovirus exposure and HLA in healthy donors. Donors were drawn from the approximately 120-subject validation cohort, separate from the 666-subject first cohort. Method: immunoSEQ multiplex PCR; TCRdb's copy keeps in-frame clones and lacks some. This table holds 260,000 or so clones, around nine tenths found once. Trimming removed 3 bases from V and 8 bases from J; junction bases left unmatched: 16. The CDR3 sequence is 17 residues long. The germline CDR1 and CDR2 sequences are SGHDT and YYEEEE. Study results and limitations: Later, an analysis found that TCR clusters from the first cohort tended to co-occur in the 130 or so validation repertoires. The study put roughly 160 TCR beta chains on its list as cytomegalovirus-associated.

This clone was observed a single time. Its antigen remains unidentified. The TCR sequence derives from a man aged 18 to 30 in good health and CMV-seronegative. Sequencing input: PBMCs. The rearrangement uses TRBV5-6 and TRBJ1-1; 10 nucleotides agree with TRBD1. The CDR3 DNA reads TGTGCCAGCAGCTCTCTGGCCGGGACAGGGGAATTTAGGGAAGCTTTCTTT. Residues: CASSSLAGTGEFREAFF.